These T cell receptor beta chains were read from a single sample in a study of PD-1 blockade in classical Hodgkin lymphoma. The data were produced by immunoSEQ multiplex PCR, yet TCRdb's version contains in-frame clones alone and is incomplete. The sample shows tens of thousands of clones, over 75% of them seen only once. The sample was peripheral blood mononuclear cells (PBMCs), taken before the fourth cycle of nivolumab. Receptors were obtained from a human donor with classical Hodgkin lymphoma. Both conserved end residues are part of each CDR3. D genes are given only for firm matches. Rows may omit the clone size; those that give it use once, few, many or a size class.

DNA | CDR3 | D | V | size | J
TGTGCCAGCAGCCCCTGGGACAGTCAAGAGACCCAGTACTTC | CASSPWDSQETQYF | TRBD1 | TRBV7-9 | NA | TRBJ2-5
TGTGCCAGCACCGCGGACAGGGTGGGAGGAAACACCATATATTTT | CASTADRVGGNTIYF | TRBD1 | TRBV2 | NA | TRBJ1-3
TGTGCCAGCAGCCCGAACTACTCTGGAAACACCATATATTTT | CASSPNYSGNTIYF | NA | TRBV7-2 | NA | TRBJ1-3
TGCGCCAGCAGCCAAGATCGGGTGACTAGCGGGGGGGATGAGCAGTTCTTC | CASSQDRVTSGGDEQFF | TRBD2 | TRBV4-1 | NA | TRBJ2-1
TGTGCCAGTAGCTCAAACCCGGACAGTGAGGACACTGAAGCTTTCTTT | CASSSNPDSEDTEAFF | NA | TRBV19 | NA | TRBJ1-1
TGTGCCAGCAGCTCAAACAGGCCCCAAGAGACCCAGTACTTC | CASSSNRPQETQYF | NA | TRBV7-9 | NA | TRBJ2-5
TGTGCCTCCTACACCGGGGAGCTGTTTTTT | CASYTGELFF | NA | TRBV30 | NA | TRBJ2-2
TGTGCCAGCAGCGTCAGGGGCTCGAACGGAAACACCATATATTTT | CASSVRGSNGNTIYF | NA | TRBV2 | NA | TRBJ1-3
TGTGCCAGCACCGGACAGGGTAGCTCCTACGAGCAGTACTTC | CASTGQGSSYEQYF | TRBD1 | TRBV5-6 | NA | TRBJ2-7
TGTGCCAGCAGTGTGGAATTATTTAATGAAAAACTGTTTTTT | CASSVELFNEKLFF | NA | TRBV25-1 | once | TRBJ1-4
TGTGCCAGCAGCCCCGCAGGGGGTTTAGCCGGGGAGCTGTTTTTT | CASSPAGGLAGELFF | TRBD1 | TRBV7-7 | NA | TRBJ2-2
TGTGCCAGCAGCTACGACAGAGCCTACGAGCAGTACTTC | CASSYDRAYEQYF | NA | TRBV7-9 | NA | TRBJ2-7
TGTGCCAGCAGCCTCCTCCCCGGTCAGGACGGCTCACCCCTCCACTTT | CASSLLPGQDGSPLHF | NA | TRBV7-2 | once | TRBJ1-6
TGCGCCAGCAGCTTGGTAGCCAGGGATCCCTACGAGCAGTACTTC | CASSLVARDPYEQYF | NA | TRBV5-1 | NA | TRBJ2-7
TGTGCCAGCAGCTTATCTAATTCACCCCTCCACTTT | CASSLSNSPLHF | NA | TRBV7-8 | few | TRBJ1-6
TGTGCCAGCAGTTTACAGGGCCCGAACTATGGCTACACCTTC | CASSLQGPNYGYTF | NA | TRBV27 | NA | TRBJ1-2
TGTGCCAGCAACATTCGGGACAGTGCGTCTGGCTACACCTTC | CASNIRDSASGYTF | TRBD1 | TRBV7-2 | many | TRBJ1-2
TGTGCCAGCAGCGTAGCGGGGGCGAATAATTCACCCCTCCACTTT | CASSVAGANNSPLHF | NA | TRBV9 | NA | TRBJ1-6
TGTGCCAGCACCAAACTAGCGGGAGCAGTTTACAATGAGCAGTTCTTC | CASTKLAGAVYNEQFF | TRBD2 | TRBV7-8 | NA | TRBJ2-1
TGTGCCAGCAGTTACGACAGATCCTATGGCTACACCTTC | CASSYDRSYGYTF | NA | TRBV6-6 | NA | TRBJ1-2
TGTGCCAGCAGCTTTCTATCGGGGATGAACACCGGGGAGCTGTTTTTT | CASSFLSGMNTGELFF | NA | TRBV7-9 | NA | TRBJ2-2
TGTGCCAGCAGGGGGGCCGGAAACACCATATATTTT | CASRGAGNTIYF | NA | TRBV28 | NA | TRBJ1-3
TGTGCCAGCAGCTTCCAGACAGGGGCTTTCAATGGCTACACCTTC | CASSFQTGAFNGYTF | TRBD1 | TRBV5-6 | once | TRBJ1-2
TGTGCCAGTAGTACAAGGGGGAACACCGGGGAGCTGTTTTTT | CASSTRGNTGELFF | NA | TRBV19 | NA | TRBJ2-2
TGTGCCAGCAGTCTAGGGGGCTCCTACAATGAGCAGTTCTTC | CASSLGGSYNEQFF | NA | TRBV6-6 | NA | TRBJ2-1
TGTGCCAGCGCCGGGACAGGGTTCAATGAGCAGTTCTTC | CASAGTGFNEQFF | TRBD1 | TRBV19 | NA | TRBJ2-1
TGTGCCAGCAGTTTAATGGACCCCACAGATACGCAGTATTTT | CASSLMDPTDTQYF | NA | TRBV27 | NA | TRBJ2-3
TGTGCCTACGACAGGGGGGGGAACTATGGCTACACCTTC | CAYDRGGNYGYTF | TRBD1 | TRBV30 | NA | TRBJ1-2
TGCGCCAGCAGCCAAGAAGAGGCATCTGGCCACACTGAAGCTTTCTTT | CASSQEEASGHTEAFF | NA | TRBV4-1 | NA | TRBJ1-1
TGTGCCAGCCGCCCTTTGGACAGGGCCATGAACACTGAAGCTTTCTTT | CASRPLDRAMNTEAFF | TRBD1 | TRBV19 | NA | TRBJ1-1
TGCGCCAGCAGCCCCAAAGGGAACACTGAAGCTTTCTTT | CASSPKGNTEAFF | NA | TRBV5-1 | NA | TRBJ1-1
TGTGCCAGCACCGGACTAGCGGGGGAGACCCAGTACTTC | CASTGLAGETQYF | TRBD2 | TRBV11-2 | NA | TRBJ2-5
TGTGCCAGCAGCCGAACAGGGGCTGGGGCCAACGTCCTGACTTTC | CASSRTGAGANVLTF | TRBD1 | TRBV7-9 | NA | TRBJ2-6
TGTGCCAGCAGCCACCCCGGCGGGGAGCTGTTTTTT | CASSHPGGELFF | NA | TRBV7-6 | NA | TRBJ2-2
TGTGCCAGCAGTTACTCGAGACAGGGGGGCTCCTACGAGCAGTACTTC | CASSYSRQGGSYEQYF | TRBD1 | TRBV6-6 | NA | TRBJ2-7
TGTGCCAGCAGCAGTCGACAGGGGTCAGGAAACACCATATATTTT | CASSSRQGSGNTIYF | TRBD1 | TRBV7-6 | NA | TRBJ1-3
TGTGCCAGCAGCCCGGCAGGAATAAACACTGAAGCTTTCTTT | CASSPAGINTEAFF | NA | TRBV2 | NA | TRBJ1-1
TGTGCCAGCAGCCACTCCCCTGTCGGGGGGGGCCGGGATACGCAGTATTTT | CASSHSPVGGGRDTQYF | TRBD2 | TRBV14 | NA | TRBJ2-3
TGTGCCAGCAGTGACGCCCCGGGGTACGAGCAGTACTTC | CASSDAPGYEQYF | NA | TRBV6-4 | NA | TRBJ2-7
TGTGCCAGCAGCTTAGATCAATCCCACAGCCATTCACCCCTCCACTTT | CASSLDQSHSHSPLHF | NA | TRBV11-3 | once | TRBJ1-6
TGTGCCAGCAGCTCGGGACCCCCAACAGATGAGCAGTTCTTC | CASSSGPPTDEQFF | NA | TRBV7-8 | once | TRBJ2-1
TGTGCCAGCAGCCGCCAAGGGAACACTGAAGCTTTCTTT | CASSRQGNTEAFF | NA | TRBV11-3 | few | TRBJ1-1